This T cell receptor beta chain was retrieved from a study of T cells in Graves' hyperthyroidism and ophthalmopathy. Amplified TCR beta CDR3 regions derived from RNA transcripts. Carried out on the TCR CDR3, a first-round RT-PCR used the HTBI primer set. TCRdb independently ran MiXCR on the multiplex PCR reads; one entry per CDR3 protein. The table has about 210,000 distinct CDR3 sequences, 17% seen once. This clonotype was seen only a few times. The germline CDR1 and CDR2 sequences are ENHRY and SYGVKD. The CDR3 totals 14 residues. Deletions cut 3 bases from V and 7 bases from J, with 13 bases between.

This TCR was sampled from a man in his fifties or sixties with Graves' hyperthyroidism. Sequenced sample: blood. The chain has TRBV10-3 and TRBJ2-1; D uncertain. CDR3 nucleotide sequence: TGTGCCATCAGTGACCGGGTAGTTTTAAATGAGCAGTTCTTC. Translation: CAISDRVVLNEQFF.